The rows below give T cell receptor beta chains drawn from one sample of a study of cytomegalovirus exposure and HLA in healthy donors. Profiled with immunoSEQ multiplex PCR; TCRdb holds only in-frame clones, not every one. Altogether about 130,000 clones are present, approximately 84% being singletons, with the ten largest covering 2.7%. Source material: PBMCs. The receptors stem from a boy aged 2 to 9 in good health and CMV-seronegative. Both conserved end residues are part of each CDR3. D genes are given only for firm matches. A clone size is listed for some rows: how often the clone was seen (once, few, many), or a class if it is expanded.

CAISESVEGNYEQYF,TGTGCCATCAGTGAGTCGGTCGAGGGAAATTACGAGCAGTACTTC,.,TRBV10-3,few,TRBJ2-7
CASSTSGGSRNTGELFF,TGTGCCAGCAGCACCAGCGGGGGATCTAGGAACACCGGGGAGCTGTTTTTT,TRBD2,TRBV11-1,.,TRBJ2-2
CASRVQGAAKNIQYF,TGTGCCAGCAGAGTACAGGGGGCGGCCAAAAACATTCAGTACTTC,TRBD1,TRBV5-6,.,TRBJ2-4
CASSPTGTGLEGNTIYF,TGTGCCAGCAGCCCAACGGGAACCGGGCTCGAAGGAAACACCATATATTTT,.,TRBV4-2,.,TRBJ1-3
CASSSGTSGGALFF,TGTGCCAGCAGCTCCGGGACTAGCGGGGGGGCGTTGTTCTTC,TRBD2,TRBV7-3,.,TRBJ2-1
CASSLGATPNYGYTF,TGTGCCAGCAGCTTAGGGGCCACCCCTAACTATGGCTACACCTTC,.,TRBV11-2,.,TRBJ1-2
CSAQAGNEQFF,TGCAGTGCTCAAGCGGGGAATGAGCAGTTCTTC,TRBD2,TRBV20-1,.,TRBJ2-1
CASSLAPRTSGSSEQFF,TGCGCCAGCAGCTTGGCGCCTCGCACTAGCGGGAGCAGTGAGCAGTTCTTC,TRBD2,TRBV5-1,.,TRBJ2-1
CASSQEAGLSSYNSPLHF,TGCGCCAGCAGCCAAGAGGCAGGGCTGAGCTCCTATAATTCACCCCTCCACTTT,.,TRBV4-3,.,TRBJ1-6
CASSQDQADRVYEQYF,TGCGCCAGCAGCCAAGATCAGGCGGACAGGGTCTACGAGCAGTACTTC,TRBD1,TRBV4-3,.,TRBJ2-7
CASTTLGWTEAFF,TGTGCCAGCACCACCCTCGGGTGGACTGAAGCTTTCTTT,.,TRBV27,.,TRBJ1-1
CASSERGSGANVLTF,TGTGCCAGCAGTGAAAGGGGCTCTGGGGCCAACGTCCTGACTTTC,.,TRBV6-4,.,TRBJ2-6
CASSFDRGQSGNTIYF,TGTGCCAGCAGTTTCGACAGGGGGCAATCTGGAAACACCATATATTTT,TRBD1,TRBV6-6,few,TRBJ1-3
CASSFGRPLNEQFF,TGTGCCAGCAGCTTCGGCAGGCCCCTCAATGAGCAGTTCTTC,.,TRBV7-9,.,TRBJ2-1
CASSDGPEGTGELFF,TGTGCCAGCAGTGACGGGCCGGAGGGCACCGGGGAGCTGTTTTTT,.,TRBV6-4,.,TRBJ2-2
CSVQDREGQPQHF,TGCAGCGTCCAGGACAGGGAGGGGCAGCCCCAGCATTTT,TRBD1,TRBV29-1,.,TRBJ1-5
CASSLGGSGQPQHF,TGTGCCAGCAGCTTGGGGGGTTCGGGCCAGCCCCAGCATTTT,.,TRBV7-9,.,TRBJ1-5
CASSVDQGNYGYTF,TGTGCCAGCAGCGTAGATCAGGGTAACTATGGCTACACCTTC,.,TRBV9,.,TRBJ1-2
CASSLGQAASYEQYF,TGTGCCAGCAGCTTAGGTCAGGCAGCCTCCTACGAGCAGTACTTC,.,TRBV7-9,.,TRBJ2-7
CAWSSRTGYYEQYF,TGTGCCTGGAGTTCGCGGACAGGATACTACGAGCAGTACTTC,TRBD1,TRBV30,.,TRBJ2-7
CASSINQGHGYTF,TGTGCCAGTAGTATCAACCAGGGCCATGGCTACACCTTC,.,TRBV19,.,TRBJ1-2
CASTREVRTEAFF,TGTGCCAGCACCCGAGAGGTGAGGACTGAAGCTTTCTTT,.,TRBV2,.,TRBJ1-1
CASSTGQSNGNTIYF,TGTGCCAGCAGCACGGGACAGTCGAATGGAAACACCATATATTTT,TRBD1,TRBV7-9,once,TRBJ1-3
CASSGGVRGGQDYNEQFF,TGTGCCAGCAGTGGGGGGGTGAGAGGGGGACAGGATTACAATGAGCAGTTCTTC,TRBD1,TRBV6-1,.,TRBJ2-1
CASSGSGVDTEAFF,TGTGCCAGCAGCGGATCAGGGGTCGACACTGAAGCTTTCTTT,.,TRBV9,once,TRBJ1-1
CASSGTSGGSTDTQYF,TGTGCCAGCAGTGGGACTAGCGGGGGATCCACAGATACGCAGTATTTT,TRBD2,TRBV6-4,.,TRBJ2-3
CASSLPGQGNYGYTF,TGTGCCAGCAGCTTACCCGGACAGGGAAACTATGGCTACACCTTC,TRBD1,TRBV7-9,.,TRBJ1-2
CATKEGAMNTEAFF,TGTGCCACCAAGGAGGGGGCGATGAACACTGAAGCTTTCTTT,TRBD1,TRBV15,.,TRBJ1-1
CASSVAGGAGEQFF,TGTGCCAGCAGTGTCGCGGGAGGGGCGGGTGAGCAGTTCTTC,TRBD2,TRBV6-4,.,TRBJ2-1
CASSERVDRGTDTQYF,TGTGCCAGCAGTGAACGAGTGGACAGGGGCACAGATACGCAGTATTTT,TRBD1,TRBV6-1,once,TRBJ2-3
CAWSVTGGTYEQYF,TGTGCCTGGAGTGTCACGGGGGGAACCTACGAGCAGTACTTC,TRBD2,TRBV30,.,TRBJ2-7
CASSQAAASGDYGYTF,TGTGCCAGCAGCCAAGCTGCCGCCAGCGGGGACTATGGCTACACCTTC,.,TRBV14,.,TRBJ1-2
CASSINAGDEQFF,TGTGCCAGTAGTATAAATGCGGGGGATGAGCAGTTCTTC,TRBD2,TRBV19,.,TRBJ2-1
CASSYGQGPEQYF,TGTGCCAGCAGCTACGGACAGGGGCCCGAGCAGTACTTC,TRBD1,TRBV7-2,.,TRBJ2-7
CASSSLSGRADEQFF,TGTGCCAGCAGCTCCTTAAGCGGGAGGGCCGACGAGCAGTTCTTC,TRBD2,TRBV7-2,.,TRBJ2-1
CAIKPAVEGHEQFF,TGTGCCATCAAACCGGCGGTCGAGGGCCATGAGCAGTTCTTC,.,TRBV10-3,few,TRBJ2-1
CASSPAPQIQETQYF,TGTGCCAGCAGCCCCGCCCCGCAGATACAAGAGACCCAGTACTTC,.,TRBV4-2,.,TRBJ2-5
CASSLLFRTDTQYF,TGTGCCAGCAGCTTGCTATTTCGCACAGATACGCAGTATTTT,.,TRBV5-4,.,TRBJ2-3
CASSDDIDLNEQFF,TGTGCCAGCAGTGACGATATAGATCTCAATGAGCAGTTCTTC,.,TRBV6-4,.,TRBJ2-1
CASSASTSVETQYF,TGTGCCAGCAGCGCCAGCACTAGCGTAGAGACCCAGTACTTC,TRBD2,TRBV9,.,TRBJ2-5
CASKASNIQYF,TGTGCCAGCAAAGCCTCGAACATTCAGTACTTC,.,TRBV21-1,.,TRBJ2-4
CASSFNRDRFTDTQYF,TGTGCCAGCAGCTTCAATCGGGACAGGTTCACAGATACGCAGTATTTT,TRBD1,TRBV13,.,TRBJ2-3
CSSSTQTGRDTQYF,TGTTCCAGCAGCACTCAGACAGGCCGAGATACGCAGTATTTT,.,TRBV7-9,.,TRBJ2-3
CASSDGEATGELFF,TGTGCCAGCAGTGATGGGGAGGCCACCGGGGAGCTGTTTTTT,.,TRBV6-5,few,TRBJ2-2
CASSEADSIYQPQHF,TGTGCCAGCAGTGAAGCGGACAGTATTTATCAGCCCCAGCATTTT,.,TRBV6-1,once,TRBJ1-5
CASLLGSSYNSPLHF,TGTGCCAGCCTCCTCGGGAGCTCCTATAATTCACCCCTCCACTTT,.,TRBV6-1,.,TRBJ1-6
CASSEDPGHTGEPQHF,TGTGCCAGCAGTGAGGACCCGGGACACACCGGGGAGCCCCAGCATTTT,.,TRBV6-1,.,TRBJ1-5
CASTHRISTDTQYF,TGTGCCAGCACCCACAGGATTAGCACAGATACGCAGTATTTT,.,TRBV6-1,few,TRBJ2-3
CSVLPAQGYTF,TGCAGCGTTCTCCCCGCGCAAGGCTACACCTTC,.,TRBV29-1,.,TRBJ1-2
CASSQEPGLAGYNEQFF,TGCGCCAGCAGCCAAGAACCGGGACTAGCGGGGTACAATGAGCAGTTCTTC,TRBD2,TRBV4-1,.,TRBJ2-1
CASSLQSQTGQKYGYTF,TGTGCCAGCAGCCTCCAATCTCAAACGGGACAGAAGTATGGCTACACCTTC,TRBD1,TRBV9,.,TRBJ1-2